This note documents a single TCR beta chain sequence. As yet, its antigen is unknown. The data belong to a study of T cell responses to AZD1222 COVID-19 vaccine. Whole-study results and caveats: Vaccine-associated CD4 TCRs ranged over spike, dominating at 160-218 and 743-854.

Assay used: immunoSEQ multiplex PCR; TCRdb lists only in-frame clones, some missing. In the table there are more than 45,000 clones, about 88% of which are singletons. V was shortened by 3 bases and J by 8 bases, with 5 bases between the two germline ends. The CDR3 spans 11 residues. The germline gives CDR1 MRHNA, CDR2 SNTAGT. This receptor was obtained from an adult in good health. The material was peripheral blood, obtained on day 0 of AZD1222 vaccination. The chain joins TRBV6-4 to TRBJ2-1, with D maybe TRBD1 (5 bases). As DNA, the CDR3 is TGTGCCAGCAGTGAAGGGGATGAGCAGTTCTTC. Translation gives CASSEGDEQFF.